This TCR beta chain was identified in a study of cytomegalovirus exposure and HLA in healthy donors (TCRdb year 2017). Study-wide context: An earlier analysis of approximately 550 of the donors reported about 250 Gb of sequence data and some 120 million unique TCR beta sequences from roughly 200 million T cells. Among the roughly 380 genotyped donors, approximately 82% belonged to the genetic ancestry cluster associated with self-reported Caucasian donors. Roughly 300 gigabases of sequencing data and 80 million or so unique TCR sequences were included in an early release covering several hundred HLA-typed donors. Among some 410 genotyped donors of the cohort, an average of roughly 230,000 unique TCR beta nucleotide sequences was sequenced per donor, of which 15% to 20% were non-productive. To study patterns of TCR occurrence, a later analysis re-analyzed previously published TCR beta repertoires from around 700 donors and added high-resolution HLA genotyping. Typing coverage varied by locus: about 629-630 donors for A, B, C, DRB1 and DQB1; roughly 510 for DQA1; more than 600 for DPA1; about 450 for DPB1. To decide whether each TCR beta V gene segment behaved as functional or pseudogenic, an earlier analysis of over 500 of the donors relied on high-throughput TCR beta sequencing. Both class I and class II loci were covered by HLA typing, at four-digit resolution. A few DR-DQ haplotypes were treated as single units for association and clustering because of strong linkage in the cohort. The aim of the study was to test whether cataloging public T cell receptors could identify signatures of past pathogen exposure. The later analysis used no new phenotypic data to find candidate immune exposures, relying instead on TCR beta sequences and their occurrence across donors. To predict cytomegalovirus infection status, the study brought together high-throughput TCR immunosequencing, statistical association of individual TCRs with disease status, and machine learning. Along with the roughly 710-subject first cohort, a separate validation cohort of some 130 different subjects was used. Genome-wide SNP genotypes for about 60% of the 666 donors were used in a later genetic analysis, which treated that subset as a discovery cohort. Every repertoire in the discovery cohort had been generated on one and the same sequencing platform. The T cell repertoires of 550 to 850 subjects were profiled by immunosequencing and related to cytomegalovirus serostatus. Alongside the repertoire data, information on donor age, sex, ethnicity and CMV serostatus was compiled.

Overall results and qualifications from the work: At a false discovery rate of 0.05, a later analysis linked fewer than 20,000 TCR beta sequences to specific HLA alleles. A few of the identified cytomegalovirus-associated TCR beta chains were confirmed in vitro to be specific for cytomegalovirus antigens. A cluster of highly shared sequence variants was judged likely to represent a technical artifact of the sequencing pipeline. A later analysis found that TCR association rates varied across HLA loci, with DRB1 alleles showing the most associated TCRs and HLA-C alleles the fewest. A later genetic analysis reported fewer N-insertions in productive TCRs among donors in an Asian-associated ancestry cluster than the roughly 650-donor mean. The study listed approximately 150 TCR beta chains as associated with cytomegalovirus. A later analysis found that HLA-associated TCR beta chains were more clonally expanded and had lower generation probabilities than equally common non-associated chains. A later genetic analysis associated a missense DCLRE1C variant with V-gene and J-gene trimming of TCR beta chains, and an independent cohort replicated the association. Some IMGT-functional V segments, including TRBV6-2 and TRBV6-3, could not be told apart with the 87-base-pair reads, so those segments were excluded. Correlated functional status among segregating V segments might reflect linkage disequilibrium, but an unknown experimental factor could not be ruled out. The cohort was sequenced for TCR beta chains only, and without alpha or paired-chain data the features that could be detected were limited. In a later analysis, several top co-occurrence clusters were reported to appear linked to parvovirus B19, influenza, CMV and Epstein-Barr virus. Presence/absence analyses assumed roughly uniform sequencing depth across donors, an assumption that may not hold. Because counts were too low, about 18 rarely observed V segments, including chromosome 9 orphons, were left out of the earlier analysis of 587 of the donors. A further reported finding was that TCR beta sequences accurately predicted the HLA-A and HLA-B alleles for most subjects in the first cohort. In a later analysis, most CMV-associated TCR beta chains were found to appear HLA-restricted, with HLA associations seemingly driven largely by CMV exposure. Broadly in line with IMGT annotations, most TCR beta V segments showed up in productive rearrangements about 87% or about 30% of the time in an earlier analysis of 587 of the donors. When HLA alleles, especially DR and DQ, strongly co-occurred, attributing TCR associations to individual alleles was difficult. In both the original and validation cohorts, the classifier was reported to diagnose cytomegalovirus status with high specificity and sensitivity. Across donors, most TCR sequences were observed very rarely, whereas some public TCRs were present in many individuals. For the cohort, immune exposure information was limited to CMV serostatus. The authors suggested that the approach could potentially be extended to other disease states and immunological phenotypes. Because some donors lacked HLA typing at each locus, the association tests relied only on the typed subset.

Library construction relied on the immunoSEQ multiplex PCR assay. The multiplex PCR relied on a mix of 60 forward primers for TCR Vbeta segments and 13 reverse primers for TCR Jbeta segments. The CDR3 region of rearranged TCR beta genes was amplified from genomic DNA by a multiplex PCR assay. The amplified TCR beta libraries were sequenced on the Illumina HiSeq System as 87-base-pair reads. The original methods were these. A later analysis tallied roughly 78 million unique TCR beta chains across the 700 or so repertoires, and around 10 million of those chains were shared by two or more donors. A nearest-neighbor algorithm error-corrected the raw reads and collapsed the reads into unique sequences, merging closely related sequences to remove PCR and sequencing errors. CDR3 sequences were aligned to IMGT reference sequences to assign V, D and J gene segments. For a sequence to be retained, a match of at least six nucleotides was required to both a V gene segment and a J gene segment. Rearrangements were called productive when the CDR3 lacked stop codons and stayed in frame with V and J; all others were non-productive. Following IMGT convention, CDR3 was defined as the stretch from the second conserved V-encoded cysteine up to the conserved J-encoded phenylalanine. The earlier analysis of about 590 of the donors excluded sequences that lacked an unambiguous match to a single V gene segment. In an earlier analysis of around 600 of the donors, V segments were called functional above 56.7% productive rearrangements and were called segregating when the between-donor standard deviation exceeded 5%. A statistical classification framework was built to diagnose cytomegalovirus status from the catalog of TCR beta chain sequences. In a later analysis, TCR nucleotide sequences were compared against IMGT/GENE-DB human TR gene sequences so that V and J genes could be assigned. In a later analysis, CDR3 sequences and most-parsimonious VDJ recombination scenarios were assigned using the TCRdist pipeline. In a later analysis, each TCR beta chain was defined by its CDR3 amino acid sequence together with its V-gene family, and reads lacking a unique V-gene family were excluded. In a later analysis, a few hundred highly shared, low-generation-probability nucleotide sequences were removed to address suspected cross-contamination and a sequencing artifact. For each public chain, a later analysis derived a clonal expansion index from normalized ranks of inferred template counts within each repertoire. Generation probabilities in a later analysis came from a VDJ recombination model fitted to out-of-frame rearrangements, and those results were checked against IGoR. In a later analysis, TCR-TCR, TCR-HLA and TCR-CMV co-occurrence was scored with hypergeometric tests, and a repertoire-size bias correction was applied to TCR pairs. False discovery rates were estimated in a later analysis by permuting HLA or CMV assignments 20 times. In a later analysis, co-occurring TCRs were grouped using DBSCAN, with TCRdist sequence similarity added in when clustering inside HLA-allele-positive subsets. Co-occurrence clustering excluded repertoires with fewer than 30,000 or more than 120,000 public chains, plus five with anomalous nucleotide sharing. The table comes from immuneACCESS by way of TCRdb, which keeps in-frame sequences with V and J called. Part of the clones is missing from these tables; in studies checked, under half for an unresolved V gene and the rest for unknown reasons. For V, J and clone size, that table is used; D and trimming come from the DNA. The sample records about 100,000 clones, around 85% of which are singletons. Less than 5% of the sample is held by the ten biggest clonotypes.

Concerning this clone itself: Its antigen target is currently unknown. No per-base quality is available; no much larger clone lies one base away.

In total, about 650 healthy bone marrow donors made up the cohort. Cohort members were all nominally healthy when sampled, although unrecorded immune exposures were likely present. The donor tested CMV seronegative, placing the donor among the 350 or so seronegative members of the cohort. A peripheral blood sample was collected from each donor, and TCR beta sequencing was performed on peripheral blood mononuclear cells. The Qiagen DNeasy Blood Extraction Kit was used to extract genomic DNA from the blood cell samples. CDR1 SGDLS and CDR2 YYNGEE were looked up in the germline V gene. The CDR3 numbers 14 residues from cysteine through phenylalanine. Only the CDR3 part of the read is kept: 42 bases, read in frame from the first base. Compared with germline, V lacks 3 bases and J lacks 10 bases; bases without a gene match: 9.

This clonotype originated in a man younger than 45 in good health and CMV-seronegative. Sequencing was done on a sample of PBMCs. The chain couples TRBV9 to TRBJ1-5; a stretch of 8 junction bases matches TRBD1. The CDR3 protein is CASSERTGPEPQHF. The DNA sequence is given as TGTGCCAGCAGCGAGAGGACAGGGCCAGAACCCCAGCATTTT.